This T cell receptor (beta chain) was profiled in a study of T cells in localized non-small cell lung cancer. Generated by immunoSEQ multiplex PCR, the TCRdb table keeps only in-frame clones and is missing some. Among 40,000 or so clones listed, roughly three quarters were seen once. This clone was counted once. What it binds is not known. Whole-study findings and limits: Uninvolved adjacent lung showed higher T cell clonality than tumor. In adjacent lung appeared a median about 58 of the top 100 tumor clones.

V was trimmed by 3 bases and J by 5 bases, leaving 8 bases between them. CDR1 and CDR2 (germline): LNHDA, SQIVND (reference sequence). This CDR3 is 13 amino acids long. The source material was PBMCs, sampled before any cancer treatment. The receptor's source is a woman aged 40 to 75 with stage II squamous cell lung carcinoma. This sequence joins TRBV19 and TRBJ1-5; no clear D gene. This CDR3 reads CASSMNTYQPQHF. DNA for the CDR3: TGTGCCAGTAGTATGAACACTTATCAGCCCCAGCATTTT.